Below are 28 T cell receptor beta chains sequenced from a single sample in a study of cytomegalovirus exposure and HLA in healthy donors. A multiplex PCR was run with 60 Vbeta primers and 13 Jbeta primers. Sequencing used immunoSEQ multiplex PCR; TCRdb keeps in-frame clones, though not all of them. The sample yields under 130,000 clones, roughly two thirds seen once. Specimen: PBMCs. The receptors originated from a man aged 25-45 years in good health and CMV-seronegative.

About this clone: Other DNA sequences in this sample translate to the same CDR3. V and J are TRBV4-2 and TRBJ1-2; TRBD1 is a possible D gene (5 bases). The CDR3 loop spans 16 amino acids. V gave up 0 bases and J gave up 7 bases, with 18 bases separating them. The germline CDR1 and CDR2 sequences are LGHNA and YNFKEQ. The DNA for the CDR3 is TGTGCCAGCAGCCAAGATCTTGAGGGGACTAGAGGTGGCTACACCTTC. Residues: CASSQDLEGTRGGYTF.

The chain uses TRBV30 and TRBJ2-2, with TRBD2 matching 10 bases. This CDR3 spans 15 amino acids. The V gene's germline CDR1 is GTSNPN and CDR2 SVGIG (reference sequence). V trimming: 5 bases; J trimming: 6 bases; junction bases outside the gene matches: 9. The CDR3: CAWGSSGSEAGELFF. Here the CDR3 DNA reads TGTGCCTGGGGTTCTAGCGGGAGTGAAGCCGGGGAGCTGTTTTTT. Full variable domain (outside the CDR3, taken from reference TRBV30 and TRBJ2-2): SQTIHQWPATLVQPVGSPLSLECTVEGTSNPNLYWYRQAAGRGLQLLFYSVGIGQISSEVPQNLSASRPQDRQFILSSKKLLLSDSGFYLCAWGSSGSEAGELFFGEGSRLTVL.

The chain carries TRBV30 and TRBJ2-7, with 8 positions matching TRBD1. Germline CDR1 is GTSNPN and CDR2 is SVGIG (reference sequence). V dropped 2 bases and J dropped 7; count of bases not matched to a gene: 4. The CDR3 runs to 12 residues. CDR3 in DNA: TGTGCCTGGAGTCAGGGGGCAGGTGAGCAGTACTTC. Translating gives CAWSQGAGEQYF.

A few counts support this clone. The chain has TRBV19 and TRBJ2-7; TRBD1 matches at 8 bases. V lost 5 bases, J lost 3 bases, and 9 bases stayed unmatched. From germline, CDR1 is LNHDA and CDR2 SQIVND (reference sequence). This CDR3 spans 15 amino acids. The chain's CDR3 is CASSYRTQGDYEQYF. CDR3 in DNA: TGTGCCAGTAGTTACCGAACACAGGGGGACTACGAGCAGTACTTC.

This chain connects TRBV7-2 to TRBJ2-3; D remains unclear. The CDR3 runs 15 residues. The germline V gene encodes CDR1 SGHTA and CDR2 FQGNSA. V was cut by 1 base and J by 3 bases, with 11 bases left in between. CDR3 in amino acids: CASSLGPSRTDTQYF. CDR3 DNA: TGTGCCAGCAGCTTAGGGCCGTCCCGTACAGATACGCAGTATTTT.

This chain connects TRBV7-9 to TRBJ2-1; 8 bases are shared with TRBD2. The CDR3 covers 14 residues. Losses at the gene ends were 7 bases for V and 5 bases for J; bases not matched to a gene: 7. Germline CDR1 reads SEHNR; CDR2 reads FQNEAQ (reference sequence). The CDR3 reads CASTLSGTDNEQFF. Here the CDR3 DNA reads TGTGCCAGCACCCTTAGCGGGACTGACAATGAGCAGTTCTTC.

The chain links TRBV5-1 to TRBJ1-2; D remains ambiguous. Germline-derived CDR1 and CDR2 are SGHRS and YFSETQ. The CDR3 has 14 amino acids. The V and J ends lost 2 bases and 1 base respectively, with 9 bases between them. CDR3 nucleotide sequence: TGCGCCAGCAGCTTATCGTACAGTAACTATGGCTACACCTTC. Translation: CASSLSYSNYGYTF.

CDR3 nucleotide sequence: TGTGCCAGCAACAACAGGGAGGGAGCTTTCTTT. Protein sequence: CASNNREGAFF. The chain couples TRBV6-1 to TRBJ1-1, with a possible D match to TRBD1 (6 bases). Trimming took off 7 bases at V and 10 bases at J, with 13 bases between the two ends. CDR1 is MNHNS and CDR2 is SASEGT in the germline V gene. The CDR3 has 11 amino acids.

V is TRBV9 and J is TRBJ2-1; 7 bases fit TRBD2. The V gene end was trimmed by 6 bases and the J gene end by 5 bases; junction bases not matched to a gene: 8. This CDR3 contains 14 residues. In germline, CDR1 is SGDLS, CDR2 YYNGEE. The CDR3 loop is CASNGGRGDNEQFF. Written as DNA, the CDR3 is TGTGCCAGCAACGGCGGGAGAGGGGACAATGAGCAGTTCTTC.

In regard to this clone: Additional DNA sequences in this sample encode the identical CDR3. CDR3 bases: TGTGCCAGCACGCGGGGAGGGAGCCGTACTGAAGCTTTCTTT. This translates into CASTRGGSRTEAFF. J is TRBJ1-1 and V is TRBV28; D unresolved. Trimming pared 7 bases from V and 5 bases from J, leaving 17 bases between. Germline V CDR1 and CDR2: MDHEN, SYDVKM. This CDR3 has 14 residues.

This clone was observed a single time. The chain joins TRBV6-6 to TRBJ2-1, with TRBD1 as a possible D gene (5 bases). The CDR3 spans 13 residues. V was pared by 8 bases and J by 5 bases, with 13 bases between. Germline V gene sequence: CDR1 MNHNY, CDR2 SVGAGI (reference sequence). The CDR3 sequence is CASHRPSNNEQFF. The DNA of the CDR3 is TGTGCCAGCCACAGGCCCTCTAACAATGAGCAGTTCTTC.

The sample holds a few counts of this clone. The V and J genes are TRBV19 and TRBJ1-4; D ambiguous. V lost 0 bases to trimming and J lost 3 bases, with 11 bases between them. Germline CDR1 is LNHDA and CDR2 is SQIVND (reference sequence). The CDR3 contains 16 residues. CDR3 in amino acids: CASSIERSGANEKLFF. The CDR3 coding sequence is TGTGCCAGTAGTATAGAGCGCAGCGGGGCTAATGAAAAACTGTTTTTT.

The chain links TRBV6-5 to TRBJ1-2; D is unresolved. This CDR3 spans 14 amino acids. Trimming left V 6 bases short and J 3 bases short, with 14 bases between. CDR1 MNHEY and CDR2 SVGAGI come from the germline V gene. CDR3 coding DNA: TGTGCCAGCAGCAAACCAAACGGGGACTATGGCTACACCTTC. Translation gives CASSKPNGDYGYTF.

The J gene is TRBJ1-2, the V gene TRBV15, with D uncertain. This CDR3 comprises 12 residues. The V and J ends lost 4 bases and 0 bases respectively, with 3 bases between them. Germline V gives CDR1 LNHNV, CDR2 YYDKDF (reference sequence). The CDR3 bases are TGTGCCACCAGCACAGCTAACTATGGCTACACCTTC. It specifies CATSTANYGYTF.

This clone has only one observation. The CDR3: CASSSAAVNTEAFF. The CDR3, as DNA: TGTGCCAGCTCATCCGCGGCAGTGAACACTGAAGCTTTCTTT. The chain joins TRBV18 to TRBJ1-1; D gene uncertain. The CDR3 extends over 14 amino acids. Trimming stripped 5 bases from V and 0 bases from J, with 10 bases between. The germline V gene has CDR1 KGHSH and CDR2 LQKENI.

The CDR3, as DNA: TGTGCCAGTAGTATGGAGAATCTAAGCAATCAGCCCCAGCATTTT. It is translated as CASSMENLSNQPQHF. J is TRBJ1-5 and V is TRBV19; no reliable D call. The CDR3 is 15 amino acids. Germline V lookup: CDR1 LNHDA, CDR2 SQIVND (reference sequence). Trimming took off 3 bases at V and 1 base at J, with 10 bases between the two ends.

CDR3: CASSSSITGELFF. The CDR3 DNA is TGTGCCAGCAGCTCAAGCATCACCGGGGAGCTGTTTTTT. J is TRBJ2-2 and V is TRBV9; D ambiguous. Germline V gene lookup returns CDR1 SGDLS and CDR2 YYNGEE. The CDR3 contains 13 residues. Trimming took 4 bases from V and 4 from J, leaving 8 bases between them.

V gene TRBV29-1 combines with J gene TRBJ2-1, with 7 positions matching TRBD1. The length of the CDR3 is 13 residues. Germline CDR1 and CDR2: SQVTM and ANQGSEA. V lost 3 bases, J lost 9 bases, and 8 bases stayed unmatched. CDR3: CSVDPTGVGEQFF. The CDR3 DNA is TGCAGCGTTGACCCTACAGGGGTAGGTGAGCAGTTCTTC.

The rearrangement joins TRBV5-4 to TRBJ1-3, with D uncertain. From germline, CDR1 is SGHNT and CDR2 YYREEE (reference sequence). Trimming stripped 2 bases from V and 1 base from J, with 7 bases between. The CDR3 length is 14 residues. CDR3 residues: CASSLTVSGNTIYF. As DNA, the CDR3 is TGTGCCAGCAGCTTAACAGTTTCTGGAAACACCATATATTTT.

The chain is built from TRBV5-1 and TRBJ2-3, with 12 bases identical to TRBD2. Germline values: CDR1 SGHRS, CDR2 YFSETQ. Trimming at V came to 4 bases and at J to 0 bases, leaving 9 bases not matched to a gene. The CDR3 spans 18 residues. The CDR3 region has the DNA TGCGCCAGCAGCCCGTGGGGACTAGCGGGCTCTAGCACAGATACGCAGTATTTT. It codes for CASSPWGLAGSSTDTQYF. The full variable domain, completed using reference TRBV5-1 and TRBJ2-3, is KAGVTQTPRYLIKTRGQQVTLSCSPISGHRSVSWYQQTPGQGLQFLFEYFSETQRNKGNFPGRFSGRQFSNSRSEMNVSTLELGDSALYLCASSPWGLAGSSTDTQYFGPGTRLTVL.

Remarks on this clone: At one boundary the junction diverges from the germline segment, which might be a read error. V and J are TRBV11-3 and TRBJ1-1; D might be TRBD1 (5 bases). Germline CDR1 and CDR2: SGHNT and YENEEA. The CDR3 extends over 16 amino acids. The CDR3 bases are TGTACCAGCAGCCAGACAGATGCCCCCATGAACACTGAAGCTTTCTTT. Protein product: CTSSQTDAPMNTEAFF. The complete variable domain, with remaining parts taken from reference TRBV11-3 and TRBJ1-1, reads EAGVVQSPRYKIIEKKQPVAFWCNPISGHNTLYWYLQNLGQGPELLIRYENEEAVDDSQLPKDRFSAERLKGVDSTLKIQPAELGDSAVYLCTSSQTDAPMNTEAFFGQGTRLTVV.

The chain couples TRBV5-1 to TRBJ1-1; 7 bases line up with TRBD1. There are 14 residues in the CDR3. V was clipped by 4 bases and J by 0 bases; unmatched bases: 3. Germline V gene sequence: CDR1 SGHRS, CDR2 YFSETQ. In DNA, the CDR3 is TGCGCCAGCAGCCCGACAGGGATGAACACTGAAGCTTTCTTT. Protein sequence: CASSPTGMNTEAFF.

The sample holds a few counts of this clone. The rearrangement joins TRBV4-3 to TRBJ2-5; D gene uncertain. The CDR3 spans 15 residues. Between the trimmed V and J ends, which lost 1 base and 2 bases, there was a span of 11 bases. CDR1 is LGHNA and CDR2 is YSLEER in the germline V gene. The DNA for the CDR3 is TGCGCCAGCAGCCAAGGAACAGACCCACAAGAGACCCAGTACTTC. Its protein is CASSQGTDPQETQYF.

This clone was seen a handful of times. The chain employs TRBV4-3 and TRBJ2-7; 9 nucleotides line up with TRBD1. CDR1 is LGHNA, CDR2 YSLEER, per germline. The CDR3 has 15 amino acids. Losses at the gene ends were 0 bases for V and 4 bases for J; bases not matched to a gene: 4. CDR3 nucleotides: TGCGCCAGCAGCCAAGATGACAGGGGGTATTACGAGCAGTACTTC. Amino acids: CASSQDDRGYYEQYF.

This clone showed up just a few times. The chain joins TRBV18 to TRBJ2-7; D uncertain. V was clipped by 2 bases and J by 3 bases, with 11 bases between them. The germline gives CDR1 KGHSH, CDR2 LQKENI. The CDR3 runs 14 residues. The CDR3 loop reads CASSPASIGYEQYF. The CDR3 nucleotides are TGTGCCAGCTCACCAGCAAGCATCGGCTACGAGCAGTACTTC. The full variable domain, its missing parts supplied by reference TRBV18 and TRBJ2-7, is NAGVMQNPRHLVRRRGQEARLRCSPMKGHSHVYWYRQLPEEGLKFMVYLQKENIIDESGMPKERFSAEFPKEGPSILRIQQVVRGDSAAYFCASSPASIGYEQYFGPGTRLTVT.

The rearrangement uses TRBV28 and TRBJ1-5; 8 bases fit TRBD1. The germline CDR1 and CDR2 sequences are MDHEN and SYDVKM. The trim removed 4 bases at V and 6 bases at J, leaving 5 bases unmatched. This CDR3 is 14 amino acids long. Here the CDR3 DNA reads TGTGCCAGCAGTTCACGACAGGGGAGTCAGCCCCAGCATTTT. Its translation is CASSSRQGSQPQHF.

The chain recombines TRBV4-1 with TRBJ2-3, with D tentatively TRBD1 (6 bases). V lost 6 bases, J lost 4 bases, and 17 bases lay in between. This CDR3 has 15 residues. Germline CDR1 reads MGHRA; CDR2 reads YSYEKL. This CDR3 reads CASSRTGSVADTQYF. As DNA, the CDR3 is TGCGCCAGCAGTCGCACAGGGAGTGTCGCAGATACGCAGTATTTT.

The V call is TRBV7-3, the J call TRBJ1-1; D not resolved. In germline, CDR1 is SGHTA, CDR2 FQGTGA. This CDR3 has 14 residues. V lost 1 base to trimming and J lost 2 bases, with 8 bases between them. CDR3 region: CASSLMGSNTEAFF. The CDR3 nucleotides read TGTGCCAGCAGCTTAATGGGCAGCAACACTGAAGCTTTCTTT.